The 21 T cell receptor beta chains below all came from one sample that was sequenced in a study of T cells after yellow fever vaccination. TCRdb itself ran the 5' RACE reads through MiXCR, one entry per CDR3 protein. The data show some 26,000 distinct CDR3 sequences, around 3.3% seen once. Sequences were derived from PBMCs, either bulk or a sorted T-cell subset (CD4+, CD8+, memory, or dextramer-sorted; not recorded which), sampled 45 days after the first yellow fever vaccination. Every receptor here comes from a man between 18 and 29 years old who received the YFV17D yellow fever vaccine.

This clonotype was seen ten or more times. The rearrangement joins TRBV6-5 to TRBJ2-4, with 7 bases that match TRBD1. The germline gives CDR1 MNHEY, CDR2 SVGAGI. The CDR3 contains 11 residues. After removal of 5 bases from V and 11 bases from J, the junction contained 3 bases not matched to a gene. The CDR3 region has the DNA TGTGCCAGCAGTGATAGGGGGCTTCAGTACTTC. Its protein is CASSDRGLQYF.

This chain joins TRBV6-1 and TRBJ2-1, with TRBD1 matching over 7 bases. The CDR3 extends over 13 amino acids. V lost 5 bases, J lost 11 bases, and 9 bases stayed unmatched. Per the germline V gene, CDR1 is MNHNS and CDR2 is SASEGT. CDR3 nucleotide sequence: TGTGCCAGCAGTCCCCGACAGGGAGCGAAGCAGTTCTTC. Translated: CASSPRQGAKQFF.

This clonotype was seen ten or more times. This sequence joins TRBV9 and TRBJ1-6; TRBD1 is a possible D gene (5 bases). V was trimmed by 3 bases and J by 5 bases, leaving 6 bases between them. The CDR3 length is 13 residues. The V gene's germline CDR1 is SGDLS and CDR2 YYNGEE. The CDR3 loop is CASSDRNNSPLHF. As DNA, the CDR3 is TGTGCCAGCAGCGACAGGAATAATTCACCCCTCCACTTT.

Ten or more counts support this clonotype. The CDR3 nucleotides read TGTGCCAGCAGTGCTAACTACGGCGAGCAGTACTTC. It yields the protein CASSANYGEQYF. The V gene is TRBV12-3 or TRBV12-4, the J gene TRBJ2-7, with D uncertain. This CDR3 spans 12 amino acids. V was trimmed by 5 bases and J by 6 bases, leaving 11 bases between them.

This clonotype was observed many times. The rearrangement joins TRBV7-9 to TRBJ1-4, with unresolved D. Trimming took off 3 bases at V and 4 bases at J, with 6 bases between the two ends. Germline CDR1 and CDR2: SEHNR and FQNEAQ (reference sequence). The CDR3 runs to 13 residues. The CDR3 region is CASSFGSNEKLFF. DNA of the CDR3: TGTGCCAGCAGCTTTGGAAGTAATGAAAAACTGTTTTTT.

This clonotype was counted many times. V is TRBV6-1 and J is TRBJ2-5, with 11 nucleotides matching TRBD2. CDR1 and CDR2 (germline): MNHNS, SASEGT. There are 16 residues in the CDR3. V gave up 4 bases and J gave up 1 base; unmatched junction bases: 5. CDR3 bases: TGTGCCAGCAGTGCCAAACTAGCGGGGGTCCAAGAGACCCAGTACTTC. Its protein product is CASSAKLAGVQETQYF.

A few counts support this clonotype. The chain has TRBV20-1 and TRBJ2-1; D is perhaps TRBD1 (5 bases). The CDR3 extends over 16 amino acids. Germline lookup yields CDR1 DFQATT and CDR2 SNEGSKA (reference sequence). The CDR3 DNA is TGCTGTCCTCAACGCGGTGGGGCGGCCCCAGACAATGAGCAGTTCTTC. As protein: CCPQRGGAAPDNEQFF.

This clonotype is labeled medium-sized. This chain connects TRBV12-3 or TRBV12-4 to TRBJ1-1; TRBD1 aligns across 10 bases. This CDR3 region has 17 residues. Trimming cost V 7 bases and J 0 bases; bases outside gene matches: 11. The CDR3 region is CASTRGGTGAMNTEAFF. The CDR3 DNA follows: TGTGCCAGCACCCGAGGGGGGACAGGGGCGATGAACACTGAAGCTTTCTTT.

This clonotype was detected many times. The chain recombines TRBV5-8 with TRBJ2-4, with D perhaps TRBD2 (6 bases). Germline V gene lookup returns CDR1 SGHTS and CDR2 YDEGEE. Trimming left V 3 bases short and J 8 bases short, with 12 bases between. The CDR3 runs 13 residues. CDR3 bases: TGTGCCAGCAGCTCTTATGGCGGGGACATTCAGTACTTC. It codes for CASSSYGGDIQYF.

There are many counts of this clonotype. This sequence joins TRBV7-2 and TRBJ2-5; TRBD2 agrees at 14 bases. V was clipped by 5 bases and J by 3 bases; unmatched bases: 5. The CDR3 loop spans 16 amino acids. Germline loops: CDR1 SGHTA, CDR2 FQGNSA. This CDR3 is CASSQGGLAGEETQYF. The CDR3 DNA reads TGTGCCAGCAGCCAGGGGGGACTAGCGGGGGAAGAGACCCAGTACTTC.

V usage is TRBV5-4 and J usage is TRBJ1-2; D is possibly TRBD1 (6 bases). CDR1 SGHNT and CDR2 YYREEE come from the germline V gene (reference sequence). Trimming stripped 2 bases from V and 10 bases from J, with 15 bases between. The CDR3 is 13 amino acids. The CDR3 sequence is CASSFQTGKVYTF. CDR3 sequence (DNA): TGTGCCAGCAGCTTTCAGACAGGCAAGGTCTACACCTTC.

The table lists this clonotype with many counts. The genes are TRBV5-1 and TRBJ2-1; D gene uncertain. CDR1 SGHRS and CDR2 YFSETQ come from the germline V gene. CDR3 length: 16 amino acids. The V end lost 0 bases, the J end lost 0 bases, and 10 bases lay between the germline ends. CDR3 coding DNA: TGCGCCAGCAGCTTGGCAGCTGGAAACTCCTACAATGAGCAGTTCTTC. Translating it yields CASSLAAGNSYNEQFF.

Points on this clonotype: Since a much larger clone is just one base distant, this may be a read error. The chain employs TRBV7-8 and TRBJ1-2; D is unclear. The V end was cut by 3 bases, the J end by 4 bases, with 9 bases between. The germline V gene encodes CDR1 SGHVS and CDR2 FQNEAQ. The CDR3 is 13 residues long. The CDR3 reads CASSFTVTYGYTF. In DNA, the CDR3 is TGTGCCAGCAGCTTCACAGTTACCTATGGCTACACCTTC.

This clonotype was picked up many times. J is TRBJ1-1 and V is TRBV20-1; weak D call: TRBD1 (5 bases). This CDR3 has 10 residues. CDR1 and CDR2 (germline): DFQATT, SNEGSKA (reference sequence). The CDR3 region is CRGWGTEAFF. As DNA, the CDR3 is TGCAGGGGGTGGGGGACTGAAGCTTTCTTT.

Ten or more counts support this clonotype. The chain carries TRBV4-3 and TRBJ2-2; no reliable D call. Trimming took off 1 base at V and 2 bases at J, with 11 bases between the two ends. The CDR3 spans 16 residues. Germline CDR1 reads LGHNA; CDR2 reads YSLEER. Written as DNA, the CDR3 is TGCGCCAGCAGCCAAGGACCCCACGTTAACACCGGGGAGCTGTTTTTT. Translated, it gives CASSQGPHVNTGELFF.

This clonotype was recorded many times. The gene calls are TRBV3-1 and TRBJ2-1; 13 bases are shared with TRBD2. J gave up 1 base and V 0 bases, and 3 bases lay outside the gene matches. Germline assignment: CDR1 LGHDT and CDR2 YNNKEL (reference sequence). The CDR3 loop spans 18 amino acids. The CDR3: CASSQEGLAGVSYNEQFF. Written as DNA, the CDR3 is TGTGCCAGCAGCCAAGAAGGACTAGCGGGGGTTTCCTACAATGAGCAGTTCTTC.

The sample holds many counts of this clonotype. The rearrangement uses TRBV5-5 and TRBJ2-1; 14 bases agree with TRBD2. V shed 4 bases, J shed 7 bases, and the junction held 10 bases outside the gene matches. Germline V gene sequence: CDR1 SGHKS, CDR2 YYEKEE (reference sequence). The CDR3 has 17 amino acids. CDR3 sequence reads: CASSPNRGLAGENEQFF. The CDR3 DNA is TGTGCCAGCAGCCCCAACAGGGGACTAGCGGGGGAGAATGAGCAGTTCTTC. The full variable domain, its missing parts supplied by reference TRBV5-5 and TRBJ2-1, is DAGVTQSPTHLIKTRGQQVTLRCSPISGHKSVSWYQQVLGQGPQFIFQYYEKEERGRGNFPDRFSARQFPNYSSELNVNALLLGDSALYLCASSPNRGLAGENEQFFGPGTRLTVL.

By sample fraction, this clonotype is medium-sized. The chain has TRBV11-2 and TRBJ2-3; 9 bases fit TRBD2. Looked up from germline, CDR1 is SGHAT and CDR2 is FQNNGV. Unmatched junction bases numbered 15, after V lost 5 bases and J lost 3 bases. The CDR3 length is 18 residues. The DNA for the CDR3 is TGTGCCAGCAGCCCCCCATTGTGGACTAGCGTTGGAACAGATACGCAGTATTTT. Protein: CASSPPLWTSVGTDTQYF.

This clonotype showed up many times. The V gene is TRBV5-1, the J gene TRBJ1-2; D uncertain. The CDR3 sequence is 11 residues long. The V gene lost 7 bases and the J gene lost 1 base, with 5 bases spanning the gap. From germline, CDR1 is SGHRS and CDR2 YFSETQ. As DNA, the CDR3 is TGCGCCAGCGGGGATAACTATGGCTACACCTTC. It is translated as CASGDNYGYTF.

Many counts were recorded for this clonotype. The V call is TRBV7-2, the J call TRBJ2-2; TRBD2 matches at 8 bases. V was clipped by 3 bases and J by 5 bases; unmatched bases: 8. CDR3 length: 16 residues. Germline V gene data show CDR1 as SGHTA and CDR2 as FQGNSA. Here the CDR3 DNA reads TGTGCCAGCAGCTTTATGCCGGGACTAGGAACCGGGGAGCTGTTTTTT. It specifies CASSFMPGLGTGELFF.

This clonotype was observed at least ten times. V and J are TRBV2 and TRBJ2-1; no firm D call. The V end was cut by 4 bases, the J end by 6 bases, with 4 bases between. In germline, CDR1 is SNHLY, CDR2 FYNNEI. The CDR3 is made up of 11 amino acids. For the CDR3, the DNA is TGTGCCAGCAGTGTGGCCAATGAGCAGTTCTTC. Amino acid sequence: CASSVANEQFF.